The 30 T cell receptor beta chains given below trace back to one sample, sequenced in a study of CD8 T cells in Susac syndrome. An amount of RNA that ranged from roughly 0.45 to 1 ug was reverse transcribed with random hexamers. Each CDR3 protein gets one entry after TCRdb re-called the immunoSEQ multiplex PCR reads with MiXCR. The table lists nearly 70,000 distinct CDR3 sequences, 85% to 95% of them singletons, with over 0.2% in the top ten. Sequencing was done on a sample of CD8+ T cells from PBMCs. The receptors come from a human donor in good health.

The CDR3 coding sequence is TGTGCCAGCAGTGAAGCGGGAGGGACTTTCAGCAATCAGCCCCAGCATTTT. The encoded protein is CASSEAGGTFSNQPQHF. J is TRBJ1-5 and V is TRBV2; tentative D call: TRBD1 (5 bases). The V end was cut by 0 bases, the J end by 1 base, with 13 bases between. The length of the CDR3 is 17 residues. The germline V gene encodes CDR1 SNHLY and CDR2 FYNNEI. Using reference TRBV2 and TRBJ1-5 for the parts outside the CDR3, the full variable domain is EPEVTQTPSHQVTQMGQEVILRCVPISNHLYFYWYRQILGQKVEFLVSFYNNEISEKSEIFDDQFSVERPDGSNFTLKIRSTKLEDSAMYFCASSEAGGTFSNQPQHFGDGTRLSIL.

The J gene is TRBJ1-1, the V gene TRBV24-1; TRBD1 might be the D (5 bases). Germline CDR1 is KGHDR and CDR2 is SFDVKD. There are 14 residues in the CDR3. V lost 3 bases and J 5 bases, leaving 12 bases between the germline ends. CDR3 sequence: CATSDGGWETEAFF. In nucleotides, the CDR3 is TGTGCCACCAGTGATGGGGGATGGGAGACTGAAGCTTTCTTT.

The V call is TRBV6-5, the J call TRBJ1-5; D uncertain. The germline V gene has CDR1 MNHEY and CDR2 SVGAGI. CDR3 size: 13 residues. The V gene lost 2 bases and the J gene lost 4 bases, with 6 bases spanning the gap. The chain's CDR3 is CASSYVENQPQHF. The CDR3 DNA is TGTGCCAGCAGTTACGTGGAGAATCAGCCCCAGCATTTT.

This clonotype was detected only once. The chain recombines TRBV6-5 with TRBJ2-7, with D uncertain. Trimming left V 7 bases short and J 1 base short, with 14 bases between. The CDR3 extends over 14 amino acids. Germline lookup yields CDR1 MNHEY and CDR2 SVGAGI. CDR3 coding DNA: TGTGCCAGCAACGGTGGGCCAGGATCCTACGAGCAGTACTTC. Translation gives CASNGGPGSYEQYF.

This chain links TRBV13 with TRBJ2-7; D is tentatively TRBD1 or TRBD2 (6 bases each). The CDR3 is 15 residues long. From germline, CDR1 is PRHDT and CDR2 FYEKMQ (reference sequence). V was shortened by 4 bases and J by 5 bases, with 18 bases between the two germline ends. Here the CDR3 reads CASSSGGTIPHEQYF. The CDR3 DNA sequence: TGTGCCAGCAGCTCCGGAGGGACAATTCCCCACGAGCAGTACTTC.

V is TRBV28 and J is TRBJ1-5; 12 bases agree with TRBD1. V dropped 6 bases and J dropped 6; count of bases not matched to a gene: 6. Per germline, CDR1 MDHEN and CDR2 SYDVKM. The CDR3 sequence is 15 residues long. CDR3 nucleotides: TGTGCCAGCAGCACGGGACAGGGGGCGTTTCAGCCCCAGCATTTT. It translates to CASSTGQGAFQPQHF.

The chain is built from TRBV7-2 and TRBJ2-7; TRBD1 matches 8 bases. The germline CDR1 and CDR2 sequences are SGHTA and FQGNSA. The CDR3 extends over 15 amino acids. The J segment lost 0 bases and the V segment lost 2 bases, leaving 3 bases of the junction unmatched. CDR3 in DNA: TGTGCCAGCAGCTTAATACAGGGGGTCTCCTACGAGCAGTACTTC. Translation gives CASSLIQGVSYEQYF.

The V call is TRBV5-1, the J call TRBJ2-5; either TRBD1 or TRBD2 may fit D (5 bases each). Germline CDR1 SGHRS, CDR2 YFSETQ. V lost 7 bases and J 1 base, leaving 11 bases between the germline ends. This CDR3 comprises 13 residues. The CDR3: CASFQGVQETQYF. CDR3 sequence (DNA): TGCGCCAGCTTCCAGGGAGTCCAAGAGACCCAGTACTTC.

This chain links TRBV7-8 with TRBJ1-2; D is unclear. V lost 5 bases and J 2 bases, leaving 12 bases between the germline ends. The V gene's germline CDR1 is SGHVS and CDR2 FQNEAQ. CDR3 length: 14 residues. Written as DNA, the CDR3 is TGTGCCAGCAGCAAACCCGGACTGAACTATGGCTACACCTTC. Translation gives CASSKPGLNYGYTF.

The gene calls are TRBV19 and TRBJ1-1; D not certain. Germline CDR1 is LNHDA and CDR2 is SQIVND (reference sequence). Trimming took off 7 bases at V and 4 bases at J, with 10 bases between the two ends. This CDR3 contains 12 residues. The CDR3 nucleotides are TGTGCCAGTAAGGAGTCCCCCACTGAAGCTTTCTTT. As protein: CASKESPTEAFF.

The rearrangement joins TRBV5-6 to TRBJ1-4; weak D call: TRBD1 (5 bases). The CDR3 contains 14 residues. Per the germline V gene, CDR1 is SGHDT and CDR2 is YYEEEE. V lost 0 bases to trimming and J lost 5 bases, with 8 bases between them. The CDR3: CASSLVGDNEKLFF. The CDR3 nucleotides read TGTGCCAGCAGCTTGGTAGGGGACAATGAAAAACTGTTTTTT.

This chain joins TRBV3-1 and TRBJ2-3; 13 bases fit TRBD2. This CDR3 spans 17 amino acids. Germline V gene data show CDR1 as LGHDT and CDR2 as YNNKEL (reference sequence). After removal of 4 bases from V and 5 bases from J, the junction contained 9 bases not matched to a gene. The CDR3 coding sequence is TGTGCCAGCAGCCTAGCGACTAGCGGGGGGCCAGAAGATACGCAGTATTTT. It yields the protein CASSLATSGGPEDTQYF.

This chain connects TRBV28 to TRBJ1-5; no clear D gene. Germline-derived CDR1 and CDR2 are MDHEN and SYDVKM. The V end was cut by 7 bases, the J end by 0 bases, with 4 bases between. This CDR3 is 12 amino acids long. This CDR3 reads CASTDSNQPQHF. CDR3 DNA sequence: TGTGCCAGCACCGATAGCAATCAGCCCCAGCATTTT.

This CDR3 reads CSAREAGDYGYTF. For the CDR3, the DNA is TGCAGTGCTAGAGAGGCCGGGGACTATGGCTACACCTTC. The rearrangement joins TRBV20-1 to TRBJ1-2; D gene unclear. V lost 0 bases, J lost 3 bases, and 8 bases lay in between. The CDR3 runs 13 residues. Germline lookup yields CDR1 DFQATT and CDR2 SNEGSKA (reference sequence).

The J gene is TRBJ2-7, the V gene TRBV5-8; perhaps TRBD2 as D (5 bases). V was cut by 3 bases and J by 4 bases, with 11 bases left in between. The germline V gene encodes CDR1 SGHTS and CDR2 YDEGEE. This CDR3 contains 13 residues. CDR3 nucleotide sequence: TGTGCCAGCAGCTCCCCCGCGGGTTACGAGCAGTACGTC. This sequence encodes CASSSPAGYEQYV.

The chain joins TRBV27 to TRBJ2-7, with a weak D call TRBD2 (6 bases). CDR1 is MNHEY and CDR2 is SMNVEV in the germline V gene (reference sequence). Trimming took off 4 bases at V and 2 bases at J, with 15 bases between the two ends. The CDR3 consists of 15 residues. The CDR3 DNA reads as TGTGCCAGCAGTTCCCGGGCCGGGGGACCCTACGAGCAGTACTTC. Residues: CASSSRAGGPYEQYF.

This chain uses TRBV3-1 with TRBJ2-5, with D possibly matching TRBD1 (6 bases). The germline gives CDR1 LGHDT, CDR2 YNNKEL (reference sequence). The length of the CDR3 is 15 residues. V lost 0 bases and J lost 4, with 12 bases in between. CDR3 nucleotide sequence: TGTGCCAGCAGCCAAGATATGGGGGCGGCAGAGACCCAGTACTTC. It encodes CASSQDMGAAETQYF.

The rearrangement links TRBV9 to TRBJ1-4, with D perhaps matching TRBD1 (5 bases). The V end was cut by 3 bases, the J end by 12 bases, with 12 bases between. This CDR3 has 12 residues. Per germline, CDR1 SGDLS and CDR2 YYNGEE. In DNA form, the CDR3 reads TGTGCCAGCAGCGATACAGCGGGGGAACTGTTTTTT. It yields the protein CASSDTAGELFF.

The table lists this clonotype with a count of one. The V and J genes are TRBV19 and TRBJ2-1; D unclear. Trimming shortened V by 1 base and J by 7 bases, and 5 bases separated the two germline ends. The CDR3 loop spans 12 amino acids. Germline assignment: CDR1 LNHDA and CDR2 SQIVND (reference sequence). For the CDR3, the DNA is TGTGCCAGTAGTATAGGTAGGAATGAGCAGTTCTTC. Translating gives CASSIGRNEQFF.

The chain is built from TRBV29-1 and TRBJ1-1, with D hard to call. Trimming left V 5 bases short and J 1 base short, with 11 bases between. This CDR3 region has 13 residues. The germline gives CDR1 SQVTM, CDR2 ANQGSEA. CDR3 DNA sequence: TGCAGCGTTCCCGGACGGACGAACACTGAAGCTTTCTTT. Its translation is CSVPGRTNTEAFF.

The J gene is TRBJ1-5, the V gene TRBV19; tentatively, D is TRBD1 (5 bases). Trimming cost V 7 bases and J 6 bases, with 19 bases left between them. Germline values: CDR1 LNHDA, CDR2 SQIVND (reference sequence). CDR3 length: 15 residues. The CDR3 DNA sequence: TGTGCCAGTACCACATCCGGGACCCTAGGTCAGCCCCAGCATTTT. It is translated as CASTTSGTLGQPQHF.

The chain couples TRBV15 to TRBJ2-1; TRBD2 aligns across 7 bases. The V gene end was trimmed by 0 bases and the J gene end by 3 bases; junction bases not matched to a gene: 14. The length of the CDR3 is 19 residues. The germline gives CDR1 LNHNV, CDR2 YYDKDF (reference sequence). Written as DNA, the CDR3 is TGTGCCACCAGCAGAGATTCCCGGCTAGCGGCCTTATTCTACAATGAGCAGTTCTTC. It encodes CATSRDSRLAALFYNEQFF.

The V call is TRBV12-3 or TRBV12-4, the J call TRBJ2-2, with a possible D match to TRBD2 (5 bases). Trimming removed 4 bases from V and 4 bases from J, with 22 bases in between. CDR3 size: 18 residues. CDR3 residues: CASSSLQRTEVLTGELFF. The CDR3 DNA is TGTGCCAGCAGTTCCCTACAAAGGACGGAGGTCCTCACCGGGGAGCTGTTTTTT.

The J gene is TRBJ1-1, the V gene TRBV5-4; no reliable D call. Germline CDR1 SGHNT, CDR2 YYREEE (reference sequence). The CDR3 contains 13 residues. Between the trimmed V and J ends, which lost 6 bases and 1 base, there was a span of 10 bases. CDR3 region: CASTPLPNTEAFF. As DNA, the CDR3 is TGTGCCAGCACCCCGCTGCCGAACACTGAAGCTTTCTTT.

This chain joins TRBV3-1 and TRBJ1-1; D uncertain. V was trimmed by 0 bases and J by 1 base, leaving 9 bases between them. The CDR3 is 15 amino acids. The germline gives CDR1 LGHDT, CDR2 YNNKEL (reference sequence). The CDR3 sequence: CASSQESYGNTEAFF. CDR3 bases: TGTGCCAGCAGCCAAGAATCATACGGGAACACTGAAGCTTTCTTT. The entire variable domain, with the rest obtained from reference TRBV3-1 and TRBJ1-1, is as follows: DTAVSQTPKYLVTQMGNDKSIKCEQNLGHDTMYWYKQDSKKFLKIMFSYNNKELIINETVPNRFSPKSPDKAHLNLHINSLELGDSAVYFCASSQESYGNTEAFFGQGTRLTVV.

The chain is built from TRBV10-3 and TRBJ2-6; 8 positions agree with TRBD1. J was trimmed by 2 bases and V by 9 bases; bases with no gene match: 6. Per germline, CDR1 ENHRY and CDR2 SYGVKD. The CDR3 has 15 residues. CDR3 sequence reads: CAMRTGWAGANVLTF. Written as DNA, the CDR3 is TGTGCCATGAGGACAGGGTGGGCTGGGGCCAACGTCCTGACTTTC.

The chain has TRBV9 and TRBJ1-1; D is unclear. This CDR3 comprises 12 residues. The V gene lost 1 base and the J gene lost 7 bases, with 8 bases spanning the gap. CDR1 is SGDLS, CDR2 YYNGEE, per germline. CDR3 bases: TGTGCCAGCAGCGTATATGAGGGTGAAGCTTTCTTT. Amino acid sequence: CASSVYEGEAFF.

CDR3 residues: CAAEGENYEQYV. The CDR3 DNA sequence: TGTGCCGCCGAGGGGGAAAACTACGAGCAGTACGTC. The chain has TRBV6-6 and TRBJ2-7; D perhaps matches TRBD1 (6 bases). CDR3 size: 12 residues. V was pared by 11 bases and J by 3 bases, with 14 bases between. The germline gives CDR1 MNHNY, CDR2 SVGAGI (reference sequence).

The chain carries TRBV20-1 and TRBJ2-7; 7 nucleotides line up with TRBD1. Germline CDR1 is DFQATT and CDR2 is SNEGSKA (reference sequence). The CDR3 contains 15 residues. V dropped 2 bases and J dropped 3; count of bases not matched to a gene: 10. The CDR3 sequence is CSARSTTGNYYEQYF. The CDR3 DNA reads as TGCAGTGCTAGATCAACGACAGGGAACTACTACGAGCAGTACTTC.

This sequence joins TRBV29-1 and TRBJ2-7, with TRBD1 matching 7 bases. The length of the CDR3 is 13 residues. V lost 4 bases, J lost 6 bases, and 9 bases stayed unmatched. Germline V gene data show CDR1 as SQVTM and CDR2 as ANQGSEA. CDR3 sequence reads: CSVVLRGRFEQYF. The DNA for the CDR3 is TGCAGCGTTGTCCTTAGGGGGCGCTTCGAGCAGTACTTC.